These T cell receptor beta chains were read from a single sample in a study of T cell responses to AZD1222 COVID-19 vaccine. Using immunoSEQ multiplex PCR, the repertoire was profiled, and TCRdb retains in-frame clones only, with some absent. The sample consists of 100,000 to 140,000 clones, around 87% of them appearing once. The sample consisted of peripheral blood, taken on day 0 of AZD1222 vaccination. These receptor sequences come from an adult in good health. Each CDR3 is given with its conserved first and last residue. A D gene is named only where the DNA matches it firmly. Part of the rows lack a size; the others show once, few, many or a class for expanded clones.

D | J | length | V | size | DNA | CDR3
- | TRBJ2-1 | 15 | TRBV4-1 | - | TGCGCCAGCAGCCAAGGCCGATTAAAGGTGGGGGAGCAGTTCTTC | CASSQGRLKVGEQFF
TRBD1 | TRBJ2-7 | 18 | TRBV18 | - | TGTGCCAGCTCACCAAAATCGGCAGGGACAGGGGTCTTCTACGAGCAGTACTTC | CASSPKSAGTGVFYEQYF
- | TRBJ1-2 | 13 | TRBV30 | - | TGTGCCTGGAGCTATAGGCAGGTCCGGAGCTACACCTTC | CAWSYRQVRSYTF
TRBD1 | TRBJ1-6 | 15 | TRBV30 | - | TGTGCCCGACCTCCGGGACAGGAGACGCATTCACCCCTCCACTTT | CARPPGQETHSPLHF
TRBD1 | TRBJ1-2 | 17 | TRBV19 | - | TGTGCCAGTAGCGAAGTCGGGACAGGGGGCTTTCGGCATGGCTACACCTTC | CASSEVGTGGFRHGYTF
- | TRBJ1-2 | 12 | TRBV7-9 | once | TGTGCCAGCAGCCCCAACCCAAATGGCTACACCTTC | CASSPNPNGYTF
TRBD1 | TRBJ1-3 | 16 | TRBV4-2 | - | TGTGCCAGCAGCCAACAACAGGGGGCTTCTGGAAACACCATATATTTT | CASSQQQGASGNTIYF
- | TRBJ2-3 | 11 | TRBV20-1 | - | TGCAGTGCTAGGGCTCGAGATACGCAGTATTTT | CSARARDTQYF
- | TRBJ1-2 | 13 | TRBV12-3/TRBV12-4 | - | TGTGCCAGCACCCTGGGAGGTTGGAGGGGCTACACCTTC | CASTLGGWRGYTF
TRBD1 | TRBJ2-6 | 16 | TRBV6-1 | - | TGTGCCAGCAGTGCGGGACAGGGCTCTGGGGCCAACGTCCTGACTTTC | CASSAGQGSGANVLTF
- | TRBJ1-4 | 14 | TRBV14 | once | TGTGCCAGCAGCCAAGGGAATTTGAATGAAAAACTGTTTTTT | CASSQGNLNEKLFF
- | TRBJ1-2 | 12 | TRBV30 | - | TGTGCCTGGAGTTCACAGGGCTATGGCTACACCTTC | CAWSSQGYGYTF
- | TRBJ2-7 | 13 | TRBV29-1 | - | TGCAGCGTTGGGGGGGACGGACTCTACGAGCAGTACTTC | CSVGGDGLYEQYF
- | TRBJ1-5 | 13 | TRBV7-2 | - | TGTGCCAGCAGCTTAATGCAGGATCAGCCCCAGCATTTT | CASSLMQDQPQHF
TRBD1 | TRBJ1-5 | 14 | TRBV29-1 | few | TGCAGCGTCGCCGGGACAGGGAAAGATCAGCCCCAGCATTTT | CSVAGTGKDQPQHF
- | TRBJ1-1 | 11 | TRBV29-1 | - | TGCAGCGTTGCGTATCGGGATGAAGCTTTCTTT | CSVAYRDEAFF
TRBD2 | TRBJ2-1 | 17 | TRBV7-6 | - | TGTGCCAGCAGCTTAGAGGGGACTAGCGGGAGAGCGGGGGAGCAGTTCTTC | CASSLEGTSGRAGEQFF
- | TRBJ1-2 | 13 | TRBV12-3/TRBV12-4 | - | TGTGCCAGCAGCTCAGGACTGTACTATGGCTACACCTTC | CASSSGLYYGYTF
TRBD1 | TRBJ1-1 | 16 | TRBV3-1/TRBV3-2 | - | TGTGCCAGCAGCCTGGACAGGAGACTCGGTGTCACTGAAGCTTTCTTT | CASSLDRRLGVTEAFF
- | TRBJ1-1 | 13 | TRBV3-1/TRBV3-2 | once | TGTGCCAGCAGCCTGACCTCGGGGACTGAGGCTTTCTTT | CASSLTSGTEAFF
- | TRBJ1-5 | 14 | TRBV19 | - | TGTGCCAGTAAAGCCAGGTCTATAGATCAGCCCCAGCATTTT | CASKARSIDQPQHF
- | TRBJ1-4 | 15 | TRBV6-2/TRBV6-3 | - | TGTGCCAGCAGTTACCATCGAGGGACTAATGAAAAACTGTTTTTT | CASSYHRGTNEKLFF
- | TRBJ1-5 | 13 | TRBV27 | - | TGTGCCAGCAGTTTAAATCCCTATCAGCCCCAGCATTTT | CASSLNPYQPQHF
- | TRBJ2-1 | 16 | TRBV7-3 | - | TGTGCCAGCAGCTCCGGGACGCGCCGCTCCTACAATGAGCAGTTCTTC | CASSSGTRRSYNEQFF
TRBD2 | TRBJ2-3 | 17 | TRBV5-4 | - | TGTGCCAGCAGCGGCGGGGCGGGAGGGCGGTCCACAGATACGCAGTATTTT | CASSGGAGGRSTDTQYF
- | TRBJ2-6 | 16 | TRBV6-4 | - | TGTGCCAGCAGTGACTCGACGGGCGGCGGGGCCAACGTCCTGACTTTC | CASSDSTGGGANVLTF
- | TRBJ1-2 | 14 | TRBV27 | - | TGTGCCAGCAGTGAAACAGGGAGGGAGTATGGCTACACCTTC | CASSETGREYGYTF
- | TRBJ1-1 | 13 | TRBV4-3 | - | TGCGCCAGCAGCCAAGGTCAGCGGGCTGAAGCTTTCTTT | CASSQGQRAEAFF
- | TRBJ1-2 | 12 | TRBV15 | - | TGTGCCACCAGCAGAGACGGCTATGGCTACACCTTC | CATSRDGYGYTF
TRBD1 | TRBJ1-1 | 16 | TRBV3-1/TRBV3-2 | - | TGTGCCAGCAGCCTGAGGACAGGGGGCTTGAACACTGAAGCTTTCTTT | CASSLRTGGLNTEAFF
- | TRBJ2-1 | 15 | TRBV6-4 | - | TGTGCCAGCAGTGATGAACAGGGTGGTTTAGGTGAGCAGTTCTTC | CASSDEQGGLGEQFF
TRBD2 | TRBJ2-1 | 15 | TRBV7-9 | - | TGTGCCAGCAGCTACGGACTAGCGGGAGTCAATGAGCAGTTCTTC | CASSYGLAGVNEQFF
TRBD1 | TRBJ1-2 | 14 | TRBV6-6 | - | TGTGCCAGCAAGCCCGGGACAGGGTATGGTGAGAACACCTTC | CASKPGTGYGENTF
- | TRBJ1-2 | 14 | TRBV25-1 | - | TGTGCCAGCAGTGACACTGACAGAAACTATGGCTACACCTTC | CASSDTDRNYGYTF
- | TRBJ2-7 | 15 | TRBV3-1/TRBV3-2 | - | TGTGCCAGCACCAAAAGTGGGCAGGGGGGCCACGAGCAGTACTTC | CASTKSGQGGHEQYF
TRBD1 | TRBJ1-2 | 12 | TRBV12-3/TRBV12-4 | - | TGTGCCAGCACCGAAGGGGGCAATGGCTACACCTTC | CASTEGGNGYTF
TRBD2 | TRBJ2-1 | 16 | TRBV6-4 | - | TGTGCCAGCAGTGACTCGGGGACTAGCGGGTTCAATGAGCAGTTCTTC | CASSDSGTSGFNEQFF
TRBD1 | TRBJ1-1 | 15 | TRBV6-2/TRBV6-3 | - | TGTGCCAGCAGTGCTCGACAGGGTACGAACACTGAAGCTTTCTTT | CASSARQGTNTEAFF
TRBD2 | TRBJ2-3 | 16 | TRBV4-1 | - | TGCGCCAGCAGCGGGGAAAGCGGGGCTAGCACAGATACGCAGTATTTT | CASSGESGASTDTQYF
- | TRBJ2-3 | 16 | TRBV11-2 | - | TGTGCCAGCAGCCCCCGGACGGCTTCTGGCACAGATACGCAGTATTTT | CASSPRTASGTDTQYF
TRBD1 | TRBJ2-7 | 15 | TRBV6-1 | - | TGTGCCAGCAGTGAATTAACGGGACAGGGTAACGAGCAGTACTTC | CASSELTGQGNEQYF
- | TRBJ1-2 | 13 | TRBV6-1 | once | TGTGCCAGCAGTGAACCTGAGACATGGGGCTACACCTTC | CASSEPETWGYTF
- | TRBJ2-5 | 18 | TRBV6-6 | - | TGTGCCAGCAGTCATGCAGTTACACTATCGGCAAGCCAAGAGACCCAGTACTTC | CASSHAVTLSASQETQYF
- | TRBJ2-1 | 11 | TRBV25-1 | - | TGTGCCAGCTCTAGTTACAATGAGCAGTTCTTC | CASSSYNEQFF
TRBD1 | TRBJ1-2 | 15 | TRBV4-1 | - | TGCGCCAGCAGCCAAGTGACAGGGGGCTACTATGGCTACACCTTC | CASSQVTGGYYGYTF
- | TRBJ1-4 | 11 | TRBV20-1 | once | TGCAGTGCTAGGGCTAATGAAAAACTGTTTTTT | CSARANEKLFF
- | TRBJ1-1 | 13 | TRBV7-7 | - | TGTGCCAGCAGCAGGTCCGAGAACACTGAAGCTTTCTTT | CASSRSENTEAFF
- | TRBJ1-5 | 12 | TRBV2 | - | TGTGCCAGCCAGGGTGGCAATCAGCCCCAGCATTTT | CASQGGNQPQHF
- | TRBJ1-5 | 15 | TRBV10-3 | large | TGTGCCACAGGGGCCTCAGCCGATGGAAATCAGCCCCAGCATTTT | CATGASADGNQPQHF
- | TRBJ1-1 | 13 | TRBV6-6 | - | TGTGCCAGCACCTTCGGGGAGGGAACTGAAGCTTTCTTT | CASTFGEGTEAFF
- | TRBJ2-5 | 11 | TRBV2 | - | TGTGCCAGCAGGGGGACCCGAAACCTGTACTTC | CASRGTRNLYF
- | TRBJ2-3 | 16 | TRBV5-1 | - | TGCGCCAGCAGCTTGGGAGCCTCCGGGGCTACAGATACGCAGTATTTT | CASSLGASGATDTQYF
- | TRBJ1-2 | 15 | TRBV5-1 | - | TGCGCCAGCAGCTCCCAAGGTGGGGTCGGCTATGGCTACACCTTC | CASSSQGGVGYGYTF
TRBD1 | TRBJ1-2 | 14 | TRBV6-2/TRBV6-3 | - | TGTGCCAGCAGTTACCAGGGACAGATCTATGGCTACACCTTC | CASSYQGQIYGYTF